The present TCR beta chain was sequenced within a study of T cells in Graves' hyperthyroidism and ophthalmopathy. Template material for amplifying TCR beta CDR3 regions consisted of RNA transcripts. The TCR CDR3 was amplified in a first-round RT-PCR using the HTBI primer set. MiXCR, applied by TCRdb to the multiplex PCR reads, yields one record per CDR3 protein. Here the sample spans a few hundred thousand distinct CDR3 sequences, roughly 16% being singletons. Sample: blood. The clonotype comes from a woman between 35 and 50 years old with Graves' ophthalmopathy.

The CDR3 DNA follows: TGTGCCAGCAGTGAAGCTAGCGGGAGCAGCACAGATACGCAGTATTTT. This codes for CASSEASGSSTDTQYF. The chain combines TRBV6-4 with TRBJ2-3; 10 positions agree with TRBD2. V shed 3 bases, J shed 0 bases, and the junction held 3 bases outside the gene matches. The CDR3 spans 16 residues. Germline CDR1 MRHNA, CDR2 SNTAGT.